This TCR beta chain was profiled in a study of PD-L1 blockade in urothelial cancer. Study as a whole: Patients had undergone 0 to 3 prior chemotherapy regimens. Blood yielded a median of about 150,000 T cells per sample.

Profiled with immunoSEQ multiplex PCR; TCRdb holds only in-frame clones, not every one. This table holds 35,000 to 55,000 clones, 82% found once. Broader study findings: Below-median pretreatment blood TCR clonality was a predictor of better survival.

This clone showed up just once. Its antigen is as yet unknown. V shed 6 bases and J 1 base; nucleotides not matched to a gene: 4. The germline V gene has CDR1 SGHVS and CDR2 FQNEAQ. This CDR3 region has 15 residues. Time point: peripheral blood 6 weeks after treatment start. The V and J genes are TRBV7-8 and TRBJ2-1; 9 bases are a match to TRBD1. The TCR sequence derives from a man aged 55-75 years with urothelial cancer. This material consisted of PBMCs, taken around atezolizumab (anti-PD-L1) treatment. Here the CDR3 reads CASSPDRGSYNEQFF. For the CDR3, the DNA is TGTGCCAGCAGTCCAGACAGGGGGTCCTACAATGAGCAGTTCTTC.